This T cell receptor beta chain was observed in a study of lymphopenia after photon versus proton radiotherapy. Findings of the study overall: Post-nadir diversity loss with photons came from oligoclonal expansion, particularly CD8+ Temra cells. Under photons, naive T cells and diversity fell while effector/memory populations rose. Survival link was tested only in deceased patients; proton benefit remains a possibility.

This clone was seen a handful of times. Its antigen is not identified. Trimming removed 2 bases at V and 7 bases at J, with 9 bases between. Germline loops: CDR1 KGHSH, CDR2 LQKENI. This CDR3 contains 13 residues. Clones were read by immunoSEQ multiplex PCR, and TCRdb kept only the in-frame ones, dropping some. Here the sample spans about 50,000 clones, 92% being singletons. The material was peripheral blood, obtained from a patient treated with photon-based radiotherapy. V is TRBV18 and J is TRBJ1-5; no definite D call. The clonotype originates from a woman aged 40 to 49 with cholangiocarcinoma. The CDR3 reads CASSPRREQPQHF. CDR3 coding DNA: TGTGCCAGCTCACCAAGGAGGGAGCAGCCCCAGCATTTT.